This T cell receptor (beta chain) came from a study of cytomegalovirus exposure and HLA in healthy donors. V dropped 4 bases and J dropped 0 bases, with 10 bases sitting between them. CDR1 MGHDK and CDR2 SYGVNS come from the germline V gene. The CDR3 contains 16 residues. Data came from immunoSEQ multiplex PCR; TCRdb stores just in-frame clones and leaves some out. The table shows 65,000 to 80,000 clones, with roughly 94% occurring only once. The V gene is TRBV25-1, the J gene TRBJ2-6, with D perhaps matching TRBD1 (5 bases). Sequencing input: PBMCs. This sequence was found in a woman between 18 and 29 years old in good health and CMV-seropositive. The CDR3 loop reads CASSVRDSSGANVLTF. The DNA for the CDR3 is TGTGCCAGCAGTGTCCGTGACAGCTCTGGGGCCAACGTCCTGACTTTC. The complete variable domain, with remaining parts taken from reference TRBV25-1 and TRBJ2-6, reads EADIYQTPRYLVIGTGKKITLECSQTMGHDKMYWYQQDPGMELHLIHYSYGVNSTEKGDLSSESTVSRIRTEHFPLTLESARPSHTSQYLCASSVRDSSGANVLTFGAGSRLTVL.